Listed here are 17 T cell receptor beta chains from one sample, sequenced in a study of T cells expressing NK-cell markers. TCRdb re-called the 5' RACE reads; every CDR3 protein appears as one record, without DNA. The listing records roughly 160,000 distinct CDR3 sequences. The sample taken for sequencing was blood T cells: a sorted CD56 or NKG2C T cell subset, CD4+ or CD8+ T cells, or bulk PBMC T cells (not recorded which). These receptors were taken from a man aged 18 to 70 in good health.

This chain's CDR3 is CASSAWNYHYEQYF. V usage is TRBV27 and J usage is TRBJ2-7. Germline lookup yields CDR1 MNHEY and CDR2 SMNVEV (reference sequence). The CDR3 is 14 amino acids.

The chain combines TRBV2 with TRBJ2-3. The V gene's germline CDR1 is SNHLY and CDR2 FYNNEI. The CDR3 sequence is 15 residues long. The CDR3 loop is CASRTVQGSTDTQYF. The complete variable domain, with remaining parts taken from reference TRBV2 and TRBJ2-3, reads EPEVTQTPSHQVTQMGQEVILRCVPISNHLYFYWYRQILGQKVEFLVSFYNNEISEKSEIFDDQFSVERPDGSNFTLKIRSTKLEDSAMYFCASRTVQGSTDTQYFGPGTRLTVL.

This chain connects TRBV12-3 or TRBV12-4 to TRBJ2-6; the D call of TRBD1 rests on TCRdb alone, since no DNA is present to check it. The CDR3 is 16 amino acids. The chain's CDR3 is CASSYNRAAGANVLTF.

CDR3 loop: CASSEMGGLETQYF. The chain uses TRBV2 and TRBJ2-5; TCRdb names TRBD1, which stays unverified in the absence of DNA. The CDR3 covers 14 residues. Germline CDR1 reads SNHLY; CDR2 reads FYNNEI.

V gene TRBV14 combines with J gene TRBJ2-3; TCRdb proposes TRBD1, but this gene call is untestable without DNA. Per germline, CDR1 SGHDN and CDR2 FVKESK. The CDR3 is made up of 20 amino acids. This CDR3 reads CASSQGRFGARDKLTDTQYF.

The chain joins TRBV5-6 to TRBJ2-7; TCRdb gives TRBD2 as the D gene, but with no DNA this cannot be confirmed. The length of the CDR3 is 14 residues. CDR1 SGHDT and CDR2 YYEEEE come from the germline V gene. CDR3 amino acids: CASSLGGMGYEQYF.

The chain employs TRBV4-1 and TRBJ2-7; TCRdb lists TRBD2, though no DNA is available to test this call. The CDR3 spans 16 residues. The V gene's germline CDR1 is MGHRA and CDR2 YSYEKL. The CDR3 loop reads CASSQGSPALGHEQYF.

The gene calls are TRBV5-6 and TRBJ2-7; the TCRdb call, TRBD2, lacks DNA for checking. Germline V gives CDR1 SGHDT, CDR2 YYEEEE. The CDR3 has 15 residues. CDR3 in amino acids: CASSSSSTMGYEQYF.

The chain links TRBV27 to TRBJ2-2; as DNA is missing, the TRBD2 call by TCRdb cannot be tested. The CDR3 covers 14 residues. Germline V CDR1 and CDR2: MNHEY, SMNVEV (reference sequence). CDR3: CASSWGEGTGELFF.

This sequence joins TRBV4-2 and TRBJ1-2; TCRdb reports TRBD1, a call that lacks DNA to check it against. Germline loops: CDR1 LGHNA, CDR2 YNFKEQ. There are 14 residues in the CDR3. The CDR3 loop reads CASSQDGGPYGYTF.

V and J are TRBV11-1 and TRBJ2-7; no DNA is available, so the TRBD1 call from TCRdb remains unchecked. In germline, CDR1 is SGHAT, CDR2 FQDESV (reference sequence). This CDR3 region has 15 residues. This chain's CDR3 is CASSDLLGGPYEQYF.

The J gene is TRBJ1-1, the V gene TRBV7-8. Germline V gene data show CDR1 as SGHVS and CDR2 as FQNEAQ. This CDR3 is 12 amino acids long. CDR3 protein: CATGWGTLEAFF.

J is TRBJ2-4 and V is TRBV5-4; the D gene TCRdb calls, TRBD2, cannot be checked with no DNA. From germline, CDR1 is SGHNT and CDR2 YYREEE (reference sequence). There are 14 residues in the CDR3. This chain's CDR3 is CASSWQGGENIQYF.

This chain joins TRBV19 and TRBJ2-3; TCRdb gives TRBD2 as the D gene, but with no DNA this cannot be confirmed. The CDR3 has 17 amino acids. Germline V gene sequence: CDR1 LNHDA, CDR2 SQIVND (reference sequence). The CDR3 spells CASSPGSSGRNTDTQYF. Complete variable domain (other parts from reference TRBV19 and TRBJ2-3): DGGITQSPKYLFRKEGQNVTLSCEQNLNHDAMYWYRQDPGQGLRLIYYSQIVNDFQKGDIAEGYSVSREKKESFPLTVTSAQKNPTAFYLCASSPGSSGRNTDTQYFGPGTRLTVL.

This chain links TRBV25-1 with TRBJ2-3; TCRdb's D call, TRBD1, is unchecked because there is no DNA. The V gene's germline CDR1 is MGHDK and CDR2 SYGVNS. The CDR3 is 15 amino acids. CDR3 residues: CASNGEGEGTDTQYF.

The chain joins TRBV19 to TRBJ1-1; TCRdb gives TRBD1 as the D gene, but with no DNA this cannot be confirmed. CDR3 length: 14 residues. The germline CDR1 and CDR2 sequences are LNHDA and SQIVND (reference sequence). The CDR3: CASSRQGGYTEAFF.

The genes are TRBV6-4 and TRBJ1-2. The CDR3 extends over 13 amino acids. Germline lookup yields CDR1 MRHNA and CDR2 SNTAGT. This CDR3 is CASSDGRSYGYTF.